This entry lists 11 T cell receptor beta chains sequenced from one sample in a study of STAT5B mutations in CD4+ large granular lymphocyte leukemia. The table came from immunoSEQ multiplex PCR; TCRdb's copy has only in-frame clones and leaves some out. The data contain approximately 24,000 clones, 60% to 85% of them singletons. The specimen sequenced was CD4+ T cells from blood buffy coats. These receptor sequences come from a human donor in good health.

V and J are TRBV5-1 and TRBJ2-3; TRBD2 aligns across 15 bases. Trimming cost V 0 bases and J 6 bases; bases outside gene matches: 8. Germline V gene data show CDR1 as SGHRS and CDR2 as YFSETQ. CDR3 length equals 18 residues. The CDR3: CASSLVGLAGGSLDTQYF. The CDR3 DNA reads TGCGCCAGCAGCTTGGTGGGACTAGCGGGAGGCTCGCTGGATACGCAGTATTTT. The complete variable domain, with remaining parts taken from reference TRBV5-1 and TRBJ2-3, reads KAGVTQTPRYLIKTRGQQVTLSCSPISGHRSVSWYQQTPGQGLQFLFEYFSETQRNKGNFPGRFSGRQFSNSRSEMNVSTLELGDSALYLCASSLVGLAGGSLDTQYFGPGTRLTVL.

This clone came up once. The CDR3 loop reads CASSLEGGTGLQTQYF. The CDR3 region has the DNA TGCGCCAGCAGCTTGGAGGGGGGGACAGGGTTACAGACCCAGTACTTC. The chain recombines TRBV5-1 with TRBJ2-5, with TRBD1 matching over 9 bases. This CDR3 has 16 residues. Germline CDR1 and CDR2: SGHRS and YFSETQ. V gave up 0 bases and J gave up 6 bases; unmatched junction bases: 9.

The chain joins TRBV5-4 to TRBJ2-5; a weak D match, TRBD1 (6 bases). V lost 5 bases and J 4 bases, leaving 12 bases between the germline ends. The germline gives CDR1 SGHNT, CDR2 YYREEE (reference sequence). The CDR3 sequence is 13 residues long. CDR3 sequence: CASRLQGRETQYF. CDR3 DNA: TGTGCCAGCAGACTACAGGGTCGAGAGACCCAGTACTTC. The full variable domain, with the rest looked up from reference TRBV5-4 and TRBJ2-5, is ETGVTQSPTHLIKTRGQQVTLRCSSQSGHNTVSWYQQALGQGPQFIFQYYREEENGRGNFPPRFSGLQFPNYSSELNVNALELDDSALYLCASRLQGRETQYFGPGTRLLVL.

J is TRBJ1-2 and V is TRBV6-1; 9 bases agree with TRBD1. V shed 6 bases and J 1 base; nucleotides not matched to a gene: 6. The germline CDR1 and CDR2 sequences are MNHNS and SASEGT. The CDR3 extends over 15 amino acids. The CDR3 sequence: CASSHRDRDNYGYTF. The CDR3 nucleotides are TGTGCCAGCAGCCACCGGGACAGGGATAACTATGGCTACACCTTC.

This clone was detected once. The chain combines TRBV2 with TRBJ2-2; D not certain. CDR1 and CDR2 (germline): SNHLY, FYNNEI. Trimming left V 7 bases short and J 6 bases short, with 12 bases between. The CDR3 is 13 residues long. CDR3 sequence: CASNAINSGELFF. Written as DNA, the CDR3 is TGTGCCAGCAACGCTATTAATTCCGGGGAGCTGTTTTTT. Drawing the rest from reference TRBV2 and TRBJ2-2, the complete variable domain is EPEVTQTPSHQVTQMGQEVILRCVPISNHLYFYWYRQILGQKVEFLVSFYNNEISEKSEIFDDQFSVERPDGSNFTLKIRSTKLEDSAMYFCASNAINSGELFFGEGSRLTVL.

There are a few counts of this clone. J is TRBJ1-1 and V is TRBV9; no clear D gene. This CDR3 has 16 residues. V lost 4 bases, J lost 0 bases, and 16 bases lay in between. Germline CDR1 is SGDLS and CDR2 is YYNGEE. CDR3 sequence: CASSPQVGGMNTEAFF. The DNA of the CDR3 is TGTGCCAGCAGCCCCCAGGTAGGTGGAATGAACACTGAAGCTTTCTTT.

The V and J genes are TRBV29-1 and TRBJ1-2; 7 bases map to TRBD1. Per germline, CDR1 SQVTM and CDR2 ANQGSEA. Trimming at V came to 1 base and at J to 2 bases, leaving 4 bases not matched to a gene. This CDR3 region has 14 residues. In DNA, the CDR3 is TGCAGCGTTGAAGCCCCGGACAGGAACTATGGCTACACCTTC. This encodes CSVEAPDRNYGYTF.

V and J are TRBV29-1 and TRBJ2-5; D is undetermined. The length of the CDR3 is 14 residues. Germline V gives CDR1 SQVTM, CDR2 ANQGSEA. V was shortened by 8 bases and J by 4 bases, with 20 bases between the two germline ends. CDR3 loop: CSSHGPVLGETQYF. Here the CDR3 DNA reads TGCAGCTCACACGGGCCAGTCTTGGGAGAGACCCAGTACTTC.

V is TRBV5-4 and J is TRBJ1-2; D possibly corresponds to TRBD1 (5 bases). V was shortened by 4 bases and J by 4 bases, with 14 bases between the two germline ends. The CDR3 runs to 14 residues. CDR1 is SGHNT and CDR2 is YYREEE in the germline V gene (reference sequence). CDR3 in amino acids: CASSPPGSGYGYTF. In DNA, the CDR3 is TGTGCCAGCAGCCCCCCAGGGAGCGGCTATGGCTACACCTTC.

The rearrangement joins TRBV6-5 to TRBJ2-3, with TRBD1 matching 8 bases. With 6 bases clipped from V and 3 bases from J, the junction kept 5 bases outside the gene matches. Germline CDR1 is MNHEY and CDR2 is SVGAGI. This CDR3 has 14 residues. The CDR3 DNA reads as TGTGCCAGCAGGGGGAGGACAGGGACAGATACGCAGTATTTT. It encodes CASRGRTGTDTQYF.

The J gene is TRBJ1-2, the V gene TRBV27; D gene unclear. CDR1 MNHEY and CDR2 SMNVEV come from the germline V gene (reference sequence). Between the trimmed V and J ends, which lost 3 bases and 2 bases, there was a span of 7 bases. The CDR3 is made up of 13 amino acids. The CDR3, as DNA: TGTGCCAGCAGTTTTGAAGGGAACTATGGCTACACCTTC. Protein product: CASSFEGNYGYTF.